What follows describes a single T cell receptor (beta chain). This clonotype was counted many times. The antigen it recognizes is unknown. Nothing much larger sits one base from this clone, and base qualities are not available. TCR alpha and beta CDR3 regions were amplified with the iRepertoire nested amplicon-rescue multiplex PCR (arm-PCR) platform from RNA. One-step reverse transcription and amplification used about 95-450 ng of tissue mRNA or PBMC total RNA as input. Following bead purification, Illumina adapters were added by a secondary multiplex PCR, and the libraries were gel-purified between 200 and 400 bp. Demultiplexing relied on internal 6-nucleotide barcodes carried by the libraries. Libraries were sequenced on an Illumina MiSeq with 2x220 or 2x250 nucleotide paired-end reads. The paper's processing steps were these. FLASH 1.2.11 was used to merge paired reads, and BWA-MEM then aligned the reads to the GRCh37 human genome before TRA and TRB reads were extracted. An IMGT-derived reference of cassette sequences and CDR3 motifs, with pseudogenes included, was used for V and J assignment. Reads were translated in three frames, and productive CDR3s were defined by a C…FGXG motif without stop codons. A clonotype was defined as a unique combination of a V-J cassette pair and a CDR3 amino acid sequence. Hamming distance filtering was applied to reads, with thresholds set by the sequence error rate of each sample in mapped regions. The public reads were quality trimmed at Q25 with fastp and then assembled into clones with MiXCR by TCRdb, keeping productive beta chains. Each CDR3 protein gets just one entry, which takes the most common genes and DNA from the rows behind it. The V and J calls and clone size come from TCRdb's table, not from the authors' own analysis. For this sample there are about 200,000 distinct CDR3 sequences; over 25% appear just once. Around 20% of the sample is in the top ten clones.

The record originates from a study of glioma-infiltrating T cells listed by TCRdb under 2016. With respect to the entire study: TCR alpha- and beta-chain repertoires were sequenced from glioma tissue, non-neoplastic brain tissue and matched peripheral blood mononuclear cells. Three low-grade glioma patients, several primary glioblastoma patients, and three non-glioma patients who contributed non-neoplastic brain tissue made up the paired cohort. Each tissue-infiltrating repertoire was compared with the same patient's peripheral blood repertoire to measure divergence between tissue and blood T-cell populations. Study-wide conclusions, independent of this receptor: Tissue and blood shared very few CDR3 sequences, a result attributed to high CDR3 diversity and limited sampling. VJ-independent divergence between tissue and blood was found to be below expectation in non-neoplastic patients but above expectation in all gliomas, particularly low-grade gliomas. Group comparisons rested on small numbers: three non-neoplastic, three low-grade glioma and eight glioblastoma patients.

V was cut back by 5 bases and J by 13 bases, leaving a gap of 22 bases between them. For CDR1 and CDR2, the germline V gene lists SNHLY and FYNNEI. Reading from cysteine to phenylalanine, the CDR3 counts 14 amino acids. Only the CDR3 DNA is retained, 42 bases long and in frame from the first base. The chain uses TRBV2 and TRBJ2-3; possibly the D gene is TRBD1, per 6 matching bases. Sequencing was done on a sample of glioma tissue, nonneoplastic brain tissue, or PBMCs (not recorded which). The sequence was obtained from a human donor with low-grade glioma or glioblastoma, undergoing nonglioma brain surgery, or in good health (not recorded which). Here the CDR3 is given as CASSYGGGPGYKYF. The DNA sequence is TGTGCCAGCAGTTATGGTGGGGGCCCCGGCTACAAGTATTTT.